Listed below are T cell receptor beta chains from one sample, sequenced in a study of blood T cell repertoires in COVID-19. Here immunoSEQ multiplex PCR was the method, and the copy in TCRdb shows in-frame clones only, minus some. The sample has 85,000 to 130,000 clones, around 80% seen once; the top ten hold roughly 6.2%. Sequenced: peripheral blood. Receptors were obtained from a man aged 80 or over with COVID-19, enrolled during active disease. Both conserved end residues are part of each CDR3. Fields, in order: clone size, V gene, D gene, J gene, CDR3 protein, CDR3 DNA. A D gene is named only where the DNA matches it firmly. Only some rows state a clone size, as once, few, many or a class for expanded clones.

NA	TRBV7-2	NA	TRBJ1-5	CASSLIGGNQPQHF	TGTGCCAGCAGCTTAATTGGAGGCAATCAGCCCCAGCATTTT
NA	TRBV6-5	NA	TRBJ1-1	CASGGNGGTEAFF	TGTGCCAGCGGAGGGAACGGGGGCACTGAAGCTTTCTTT
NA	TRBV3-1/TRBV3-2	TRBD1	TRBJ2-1	CASGWGQNYNEQFF	TGTGCCAGCGGATGGGGACAGAACTACAATGAGCAGTTCTTC
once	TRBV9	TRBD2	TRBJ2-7	CASSVRDYTSYEQYF	TGTGCCAGCAGCGTAAGGGACTATACATCCTACGAGCAGTACTTC
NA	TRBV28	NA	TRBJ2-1	CASTLGGKLEQFF	TGTGCCAGCACACTGGGGGGAAAATTGGAGCAGTTCTTC
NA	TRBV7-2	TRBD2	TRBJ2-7	CASSLWGGPKSYEQYF	TGTGCCAGCAGCTTATGGGGAGGGCCTAAATCCTACGAGCAGTACTTC
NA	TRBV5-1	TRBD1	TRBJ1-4	CASSPMTGSNEKLFF	TGCGCCAGCAGCCCGATGACAGGGAGTAATGAAAAACTGTTTTTT
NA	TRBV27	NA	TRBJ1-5	CASSASPTGIENQPQHF	TGTGCCAGCAGTGCATCCCCGACAGGAATAGAAAATCAGCCCCAGCATTTT
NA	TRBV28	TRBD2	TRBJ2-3	CASSLAGGRTDTQYF	TGTGCCAGCAGTTTAGCGGGAGGGCGCACAGATACGCAGTATTTT
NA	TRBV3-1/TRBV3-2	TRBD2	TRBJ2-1	CASSQGLAGGPRDEQFF	TGTGCCAGCAGCCAGGGACTAGCGGGAGGCCCCCGGGATGAGCAGTTCTTC
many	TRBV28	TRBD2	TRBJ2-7	CASSGLAGRAYEQYF	TGTGCCAGCAGTGGACTAGCGGGACGGGCCTACGAGCAGTACTTC
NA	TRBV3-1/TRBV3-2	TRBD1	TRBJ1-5	CASSQAGPTGVSQPQHF	TGTGCCAGCAGCCAAGCCGGGCCGACAGGGGTTTCGCAGCCCCAGCATTTT
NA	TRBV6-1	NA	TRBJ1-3	CASSERAGNTIYF	TGTGCCAGCAGTGAAAGAGCTGGAAACACCATATATTTT
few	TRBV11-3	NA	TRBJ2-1	CASSSDSRGIYNEQFF	TGTGCCAGCAGCTCCGACTCCCGGGGTATCTACAATGAGCAGTTCTTC
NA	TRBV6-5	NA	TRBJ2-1	CASTRGSEQFF	TGTGCCAGCACTCGGGGAAGTGAGCAGTTCTTC
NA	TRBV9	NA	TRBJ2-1	CASSVGGDFNEQFF	TGTGCCAGCAGCGTAGGGGGGGACTTTAATGAGCAGTTCTTC
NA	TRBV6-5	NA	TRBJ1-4	CASSRGGRLNEKLFF	TGTGCCAGCAGCCGAGGGGGAAGGCTAAATGAAAAACTGTTTTTT
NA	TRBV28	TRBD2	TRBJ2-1	CASRPWLAGGTSYGEQFF	TGTGCCAGCAGGCCCTGGCTAGCGGGAGGAACGTCGTACGGTGAGCAGTTCTTC
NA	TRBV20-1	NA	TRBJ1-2	CSASPGQIYTF	TGCAGTGCTAGCCCCGGACAGATCTACACCTTC
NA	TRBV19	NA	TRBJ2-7	CASNPGIASYEQYF	TGTGCCAGTAACCCCGGGATCGCATCATACGAGCAGTACTTC
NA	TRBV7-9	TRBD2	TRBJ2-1	CASSLVAGVHEQFF	TGTGCCAGCAGCTTAGTAGCGGGAGTGCATGAGCAGTTCTTC
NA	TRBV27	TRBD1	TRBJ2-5	CASSLSKGQGFGETQYF	TGTGCCAGCAGTTTATCGAAGGGACAGGGTTTCGGTGAGACCCAGTACTTC
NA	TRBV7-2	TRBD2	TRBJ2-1	CASSLDVSGSHADEQFF	TGTGCCAGCAGCTTAGATGTTAGCGGGAGCCATGCGGATGAGCAGTTCTTC
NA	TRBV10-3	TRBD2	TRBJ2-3	CATGSGTITDTQYF	TGTGCCACCGGATCCGGGACTATCACAGATACGCAGTATTTT
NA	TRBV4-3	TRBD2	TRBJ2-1	CASSQDGELAGGLRDEQFF	TGCGCCAGCAGCCAAGACGGGGAATTAGCGGGAGGGCTGCGCGATGAGCAGTTCTTC
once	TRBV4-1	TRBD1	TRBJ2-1	CASSQAPRQGIGDNEQFF	TGCGCCAGCAGCCAAGCTCCTCGACAGGGAATCGGGGACAATGAGCAGTTCTTC
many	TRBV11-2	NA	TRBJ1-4	CASSSRGGALLFF	TGTGCCAGCAGCTCGAGGGGAGGGGCTTTACTGTTTTTT
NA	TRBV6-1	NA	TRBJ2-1	CASSDSYYNEQFF	TGTGCCAGCAGTGATAGCTATTACAATGAGCAGTTCTTC
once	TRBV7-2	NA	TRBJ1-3	CASSFSVRGNTIYF	TGTGCCAGCAGCTTCAGTGTGAGGGGAAACACCATATATTTT
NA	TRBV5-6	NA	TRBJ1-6	CASSSVTYNSPLHF	TGTGCCAGCAGCTCGGTTACCTATAATTCACCCCTCCACTTT
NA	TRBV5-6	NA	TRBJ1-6	CASSLRWQGNSPLHF	TGTGCCAGCAGCTTACGTTGGCAGGGGAATTCACCCCTCCACTTT
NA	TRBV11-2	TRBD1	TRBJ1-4	CASSRDSANEKLFF	TGTGCCAGCAGCCGGGACAGCGCCAATGAAAAACTGTTTTTT
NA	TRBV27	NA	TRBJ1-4	CASSLSITDYTNEKLFF	TGTGCCAGCAGTTTATCGATAACAGACTATACTAATGAAAAACTGTTTTTT
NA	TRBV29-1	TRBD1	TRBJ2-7	CSVRFGTGIYEQYF	TGCAGCGTTCGGTTCGGGACAGGCATCTACGAGCAGTACTTC
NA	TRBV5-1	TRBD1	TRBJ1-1	CASSTDRGPAFF	TGCGCCAGCAGCACCGACAGGGGTCCGGCTTTCTTT
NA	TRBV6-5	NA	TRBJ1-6	CASSYLDTYNSPLHF	TGTGCCAGCAGTTACTTGGACACCTATAATTCACCCCTCCACTTT
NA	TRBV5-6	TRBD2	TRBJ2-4	CASSFGGSTKNIQYF	TGTGCCAGCAGCTTCGGCGGGAGTACCAAAAACATTCAGTACTTC
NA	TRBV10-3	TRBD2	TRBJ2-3	CAIGAGGDTQYF	TGTGCCATCGGGGCGGGAGGAGATACGCAGTATTTT
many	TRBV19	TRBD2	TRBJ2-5	CASSRVGRGGETQYF	TGTGCCAGTAGTAGGGTCGGGAGGGGAGGAGAGACCCAGTACTTC
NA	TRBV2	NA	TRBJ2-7	CASSEEGLGEQYF	TGTGCCAGCAGTGAGGAGGGGCTCGGCGAGCAGTACTTC
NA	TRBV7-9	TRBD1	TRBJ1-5	CASSLGTGPTAGQPQHF	TGTGCCAGCAGCTTGGGGACAGGCCCCACGGCGGGCCAGCCCCAGCATTTT
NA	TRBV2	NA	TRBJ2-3	CASSYTDTQYF	TGTGCCAGCAGCTACACAGATACGCAGTATTTT
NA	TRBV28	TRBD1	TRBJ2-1	CASSLSDRGPQSSYNEQFF	TGTGCCAGCAGTTTAAGTGACAGGGGGCCTCAGAGCTCCTACAATGAGCAGTTCTTC
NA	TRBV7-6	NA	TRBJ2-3	CASSQRPGQTTDTQYF	TGTGCCAGCAGTCAGAGACCCGGACAGACCACAGATACGCAGTATTTT
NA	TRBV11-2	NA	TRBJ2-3	CASSPGHTHTDTQYF	TGTGCCAGCAGCCCTGGCCATACCCACACAGATACGCAGTATTTT
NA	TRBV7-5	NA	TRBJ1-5	CARETGVVQPQHF	TGTGCCAGAGAAACAGGGGTAGTGCAGCCCCAGCATTTT
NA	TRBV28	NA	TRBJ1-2	CASSSPLEGLSYGYTF	TGTGCCAGCAGTTCCCCGTTGGAGGGACTATCCTATGGCTACACCTTC
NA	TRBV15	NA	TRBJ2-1	CATSREEGSGSYNEQFF	TGTGCCACCAGCAGAGAGGAAGGCTCGGGATCCTACAATGAGCAGTTCTTC
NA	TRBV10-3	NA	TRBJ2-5	CAISESVGETQYF	TGTGCCATCAGTGAGTCCGTAGGAGAGACTCAGTACTTC
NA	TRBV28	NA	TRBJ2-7	CASSLGGSEQYF	TGTGCCAGCAGTTTAGGTGGCTCAGAGCAGTACTTC
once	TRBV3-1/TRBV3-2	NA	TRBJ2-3	CASSQGGSGDTQYF	TGTGCCAGCAGCCAAGGTGGGAGCGGAGATACGCAGTATTTT